The source of this T cell receptor beta chain is a study of cytomegalovirus exposure and HLA in healthy donors. Amplification used 60 Vbeta primers and 13 Jbeta primers. The assay was immunoSEQ multiplex PCR, and TCRdb's table has in-frame clones only and misses some. This sample yields over 85,000 clones, of which more than 75% are seen a single time; more than 1.5% belongs to the top ten. Sequences were obtained from PBMCs. This TCR was recovered from a man between 40 and 49 years old in good health and CMV-seronegative.

This CDR3 reads CASSLASGGTDTQYF. For the CDR3, the DNA is TGCGCCAGCAGCTTGGCTAGCGGGGGCACAGATACGCAGTATTTT. The chain links TRBV5-1 to TRBJ2-3, with 9 bases aligning to TRBD2. Germline V CDR1 and CDR2: SGHRS, YFSETQ. CDR3 length: 15 amino acids. Germline trimming cut 0 bases from V and 1 base from J; bases unmatched to any gene: 0.